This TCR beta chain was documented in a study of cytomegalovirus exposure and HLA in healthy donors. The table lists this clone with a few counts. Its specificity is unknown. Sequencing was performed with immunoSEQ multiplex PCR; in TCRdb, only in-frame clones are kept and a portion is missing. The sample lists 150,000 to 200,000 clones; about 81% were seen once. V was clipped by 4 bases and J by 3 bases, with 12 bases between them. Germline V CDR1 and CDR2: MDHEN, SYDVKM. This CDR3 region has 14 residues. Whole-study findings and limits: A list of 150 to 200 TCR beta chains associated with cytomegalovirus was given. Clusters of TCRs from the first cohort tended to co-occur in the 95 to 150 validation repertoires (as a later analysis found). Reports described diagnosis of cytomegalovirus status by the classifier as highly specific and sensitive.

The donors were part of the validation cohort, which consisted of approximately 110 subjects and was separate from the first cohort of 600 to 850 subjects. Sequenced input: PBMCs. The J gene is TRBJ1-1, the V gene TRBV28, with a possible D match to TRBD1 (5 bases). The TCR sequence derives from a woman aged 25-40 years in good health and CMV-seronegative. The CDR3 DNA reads TGTGCCAGCAGTTCGGGGGTTGGGTACACTGAAGCTTTCTTT. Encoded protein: CASSSGVGYTEAFF.